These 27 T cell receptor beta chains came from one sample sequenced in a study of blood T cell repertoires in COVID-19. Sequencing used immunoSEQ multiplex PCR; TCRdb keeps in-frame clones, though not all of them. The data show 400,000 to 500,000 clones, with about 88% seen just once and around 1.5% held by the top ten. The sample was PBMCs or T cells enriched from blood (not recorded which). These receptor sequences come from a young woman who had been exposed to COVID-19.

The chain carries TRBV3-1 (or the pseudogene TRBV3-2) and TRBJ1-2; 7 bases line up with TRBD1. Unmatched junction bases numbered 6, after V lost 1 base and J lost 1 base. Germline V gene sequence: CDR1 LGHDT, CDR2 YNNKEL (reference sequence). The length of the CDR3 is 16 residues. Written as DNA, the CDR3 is TGTGCCAGCAGCCAAGTGCCAGGGGGACTTAACTATGGCTACACCTTC. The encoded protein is CASSQVPGGLNYGYTF.

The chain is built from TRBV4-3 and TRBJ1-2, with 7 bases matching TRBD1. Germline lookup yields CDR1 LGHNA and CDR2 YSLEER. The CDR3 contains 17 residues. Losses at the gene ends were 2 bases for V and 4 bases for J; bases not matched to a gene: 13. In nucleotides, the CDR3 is TGCGCCAGCAGCCAACGAAACCCCACAGGGGATGTCTATGGCTACACCTTC. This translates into CASSQRNPTGDVYGYTF.

This CDR3 is CASSLSGAYNEQFF. CDR3 bases: TGTGCCAGCAGCTTGTCCGGAGCCTACAATGAGCAGTTCTTC. The rearrangement uses TRBV5-8 and TRBJ2-1; no definite D call. The germline CDR1 and CDR2 sequences are SGHTS and YDEGEE. V gave up 1 base and J gave up 2 bases, with 7 bases separating them. The CDR3 consists of 14 residues.

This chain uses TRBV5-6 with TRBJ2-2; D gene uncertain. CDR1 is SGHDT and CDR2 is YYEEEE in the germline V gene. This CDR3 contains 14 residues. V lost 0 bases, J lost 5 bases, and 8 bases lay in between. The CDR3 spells CASSLAISTGELFF. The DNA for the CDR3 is TGTGCCAGCAGCTTGGCTATTTCGACCGGGGAGCTGTTTTTT. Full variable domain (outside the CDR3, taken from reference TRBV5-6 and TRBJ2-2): DAGVTQSPTHLIKTRGQQVTLRCSPKSGHDTVSWYQQALGQGPQFIFQYYEEEERQRGNFPDRFSGHQFPNYSSELNVNALLLGDSALYLCASSLAISTGELFFGEGSRLTVL.

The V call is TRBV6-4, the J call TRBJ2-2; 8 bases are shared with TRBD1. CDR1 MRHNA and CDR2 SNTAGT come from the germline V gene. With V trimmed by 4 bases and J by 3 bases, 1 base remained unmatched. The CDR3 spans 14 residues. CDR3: CASSGGQDTGELFF. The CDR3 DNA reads TGTGCCAGCAGTGGGGGACAGGACACCGGGGAGCTGTTTTTT.

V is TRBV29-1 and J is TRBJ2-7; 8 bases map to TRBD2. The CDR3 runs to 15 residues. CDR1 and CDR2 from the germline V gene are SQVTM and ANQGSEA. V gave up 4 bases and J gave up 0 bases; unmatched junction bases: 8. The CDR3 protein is CSVGGLAGRSYEQYF. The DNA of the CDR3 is TGCAGCGTTGGAGGATTAGCGGGACGCTCCTACGAGCAGTACTTC.

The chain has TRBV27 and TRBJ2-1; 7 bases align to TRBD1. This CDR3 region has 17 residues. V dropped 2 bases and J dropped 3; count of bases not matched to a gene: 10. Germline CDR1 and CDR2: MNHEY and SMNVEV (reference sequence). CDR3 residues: CASSLTTGPSHYNEQFF. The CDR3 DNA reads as TGTGCCAGCAGTTTAACGACAGGGCCAAGCCACTACAATGAGCAGTTCTTC.

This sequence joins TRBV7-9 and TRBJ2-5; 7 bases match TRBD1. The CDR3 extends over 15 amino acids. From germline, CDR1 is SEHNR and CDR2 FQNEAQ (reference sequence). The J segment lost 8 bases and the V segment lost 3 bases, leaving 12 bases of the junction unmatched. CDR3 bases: TGTGCCAGCAGCTTTCCAAACTCTAGGGGGCGAACCCAGTACTTC. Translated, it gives CASSFPNSRGRTQYF.

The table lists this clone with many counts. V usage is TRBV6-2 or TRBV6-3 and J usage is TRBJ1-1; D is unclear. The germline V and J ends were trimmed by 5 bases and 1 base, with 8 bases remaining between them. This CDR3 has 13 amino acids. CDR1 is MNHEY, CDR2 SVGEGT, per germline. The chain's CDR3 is CASSSSENTEAFF. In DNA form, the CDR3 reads TGTGCCAGCAGTAGCTCCGAGAACACTGAAGCTTTCTTT.

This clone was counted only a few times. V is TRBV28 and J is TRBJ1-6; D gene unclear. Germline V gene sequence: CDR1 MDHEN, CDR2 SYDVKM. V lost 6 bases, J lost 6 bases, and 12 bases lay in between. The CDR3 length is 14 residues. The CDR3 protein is CASRSLLPNSPLHF. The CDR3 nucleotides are TGTGCCAGCAGGTCTCTTCTCCCTAATTCACCCCTCCACTTT.

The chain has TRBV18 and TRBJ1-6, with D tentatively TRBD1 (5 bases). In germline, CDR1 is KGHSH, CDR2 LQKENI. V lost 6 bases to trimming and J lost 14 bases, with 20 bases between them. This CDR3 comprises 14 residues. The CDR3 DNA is TGTGCCAGCTCGCGCGACAGCGACCCGATGTCCCTCCACTTT. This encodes CASSRDSDPMSLHF.

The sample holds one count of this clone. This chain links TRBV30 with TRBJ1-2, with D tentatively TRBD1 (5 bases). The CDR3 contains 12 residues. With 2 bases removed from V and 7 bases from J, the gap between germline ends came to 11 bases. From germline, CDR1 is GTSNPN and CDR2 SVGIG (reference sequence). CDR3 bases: TGTGCCTGGAGTTCCGGGGGTGGTGGCTACACCTTC. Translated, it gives CAWSSGGGGYTF.

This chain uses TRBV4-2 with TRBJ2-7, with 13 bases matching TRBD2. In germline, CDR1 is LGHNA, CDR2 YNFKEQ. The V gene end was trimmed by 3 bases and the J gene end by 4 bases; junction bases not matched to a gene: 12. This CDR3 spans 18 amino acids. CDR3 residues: CASSQEGLAGEGGYEQYF. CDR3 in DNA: TGTGCCAGCAGCCAGGAAGGACTAGCGGGAGAGGGTGGATACGAGCAGTACTTC.

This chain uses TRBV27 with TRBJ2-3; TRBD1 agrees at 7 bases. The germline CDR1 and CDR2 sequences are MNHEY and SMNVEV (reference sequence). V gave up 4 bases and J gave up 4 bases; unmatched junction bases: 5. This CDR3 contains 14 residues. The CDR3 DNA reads TGTGCCAGCAGTTCAGACAGGGCACCAGATACGCAGTATTTT. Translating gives CASSSDRAPDTQYF.

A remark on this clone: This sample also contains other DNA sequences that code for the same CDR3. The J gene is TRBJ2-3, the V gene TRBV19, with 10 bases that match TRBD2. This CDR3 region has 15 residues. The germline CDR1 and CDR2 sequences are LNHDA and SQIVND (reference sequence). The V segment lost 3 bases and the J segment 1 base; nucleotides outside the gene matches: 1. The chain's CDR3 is CASSILAGGTDTQYF. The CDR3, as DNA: TGTGCCAGTAGTATTCTAGCGGGGGGCACAGATACGCAGTATTTT.

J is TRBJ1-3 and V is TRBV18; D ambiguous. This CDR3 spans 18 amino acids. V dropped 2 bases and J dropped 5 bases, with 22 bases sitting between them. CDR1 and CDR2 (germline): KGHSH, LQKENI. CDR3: CASSPSFWAVQPRNTIYF. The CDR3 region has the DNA TGTGCCAGCTCACCAAGTTTCTGGGCAGTACAACCGCGAAACACCATATATTTT.

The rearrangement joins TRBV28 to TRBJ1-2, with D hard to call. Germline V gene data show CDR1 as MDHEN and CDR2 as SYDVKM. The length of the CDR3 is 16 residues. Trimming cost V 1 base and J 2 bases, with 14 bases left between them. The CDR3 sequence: CASSLYSPSFNYGYTF. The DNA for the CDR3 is TGTGCCAGCAGTTTATATTCCCCGAGCTTCAACTATGGCTACACCTTC.

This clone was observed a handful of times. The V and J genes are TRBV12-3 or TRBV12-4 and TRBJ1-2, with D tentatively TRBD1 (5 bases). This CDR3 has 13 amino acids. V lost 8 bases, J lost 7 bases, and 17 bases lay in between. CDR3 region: CASRGTASGGYTF. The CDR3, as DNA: TGTGCCAGCCGGGGGACCGCCTCAGGTGGCTACACCTTC.

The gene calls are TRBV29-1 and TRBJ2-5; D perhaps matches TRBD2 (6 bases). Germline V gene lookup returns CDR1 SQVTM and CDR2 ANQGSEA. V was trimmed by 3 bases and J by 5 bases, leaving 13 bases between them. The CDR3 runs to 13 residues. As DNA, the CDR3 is TGCAGCGTTGAGTGGGGGGTAGGGGAGACCCAGTACTTC. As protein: CSVEWGVGETQYF.

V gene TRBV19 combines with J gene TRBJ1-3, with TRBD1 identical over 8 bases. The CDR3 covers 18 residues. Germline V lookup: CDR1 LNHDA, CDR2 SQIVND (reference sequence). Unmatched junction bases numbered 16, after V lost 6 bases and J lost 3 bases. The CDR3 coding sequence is TGTGCCAGTAGCCTAAGAGGACAGGGCTCCGTGAATGGAAACACCATATATTTT. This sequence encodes CASSLRGQGSVNGNTIYF.

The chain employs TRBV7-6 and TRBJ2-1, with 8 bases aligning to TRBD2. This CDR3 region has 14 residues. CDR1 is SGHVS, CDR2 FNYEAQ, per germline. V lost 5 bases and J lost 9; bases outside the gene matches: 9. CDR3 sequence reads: CASSRGEAGVEQFF. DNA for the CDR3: TGTGCCAGCAGCCGGGGAGAAGCGGGAGTTGAGCAGTTCTTC.

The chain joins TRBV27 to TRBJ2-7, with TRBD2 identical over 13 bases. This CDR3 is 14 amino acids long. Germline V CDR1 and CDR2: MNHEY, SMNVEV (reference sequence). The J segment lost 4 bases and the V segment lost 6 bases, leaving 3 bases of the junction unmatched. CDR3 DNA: TGTGCCAGCAGACTAGCGGGGGGGAAATACGAGCAGTACTTC. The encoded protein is CASRLAGGKYEQYF.

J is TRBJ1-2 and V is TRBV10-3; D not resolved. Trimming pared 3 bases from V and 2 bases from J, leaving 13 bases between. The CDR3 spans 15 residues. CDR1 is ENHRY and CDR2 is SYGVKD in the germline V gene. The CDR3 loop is CAISERGSGNYGYTF. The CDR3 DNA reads TGTGCCATCAGTGAACGGGGTTCGGGCAACTATGGCTACACCTTC.

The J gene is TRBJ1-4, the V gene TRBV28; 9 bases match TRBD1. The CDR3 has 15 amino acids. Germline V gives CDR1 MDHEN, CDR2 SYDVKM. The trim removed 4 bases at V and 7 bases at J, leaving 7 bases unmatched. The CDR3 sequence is CASSYTGGIGEKLFF. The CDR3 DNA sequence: TGTGCCAGCAGTTATACAGGGGGCATTGGTGAAAAACTGTTTTTT.

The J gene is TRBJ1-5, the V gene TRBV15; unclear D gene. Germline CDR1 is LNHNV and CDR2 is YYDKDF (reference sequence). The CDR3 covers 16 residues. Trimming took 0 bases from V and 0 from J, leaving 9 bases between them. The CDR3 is CATSRESVISNQPQHF. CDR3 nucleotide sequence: TGTGCCACCAGCAGAGAGTCGGTCATTAGCAATCAGCCCCAGCATTTT.

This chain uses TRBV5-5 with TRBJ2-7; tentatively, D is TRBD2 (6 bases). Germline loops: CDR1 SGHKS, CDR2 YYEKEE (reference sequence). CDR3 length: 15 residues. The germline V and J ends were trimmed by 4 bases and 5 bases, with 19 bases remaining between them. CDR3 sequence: CASSTFRAGIHEQYF. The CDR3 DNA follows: TGTGCCAGCAGCACCTTTCGGGCGGGGATCCACGAGCAGTACTTC.

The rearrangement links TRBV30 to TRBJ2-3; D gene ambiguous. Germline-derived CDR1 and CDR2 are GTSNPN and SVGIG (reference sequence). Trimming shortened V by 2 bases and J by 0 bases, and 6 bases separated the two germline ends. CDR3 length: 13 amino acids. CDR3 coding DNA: TGTGCCTGGAGTACATATAGCACAGATACGCAGTATTTT. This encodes CAWSTYSTDTQYF.